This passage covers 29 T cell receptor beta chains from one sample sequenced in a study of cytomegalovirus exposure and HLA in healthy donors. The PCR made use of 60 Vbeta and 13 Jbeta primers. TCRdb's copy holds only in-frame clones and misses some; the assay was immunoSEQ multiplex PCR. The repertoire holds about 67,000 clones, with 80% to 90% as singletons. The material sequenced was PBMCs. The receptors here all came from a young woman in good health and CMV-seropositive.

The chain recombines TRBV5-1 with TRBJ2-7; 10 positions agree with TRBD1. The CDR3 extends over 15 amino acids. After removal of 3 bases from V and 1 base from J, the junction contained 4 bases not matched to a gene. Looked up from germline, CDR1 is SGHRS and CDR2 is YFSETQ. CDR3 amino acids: CASSSGQGGSYEQYF. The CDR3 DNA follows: TGCGCCAGCAGCTCCGGACAGGGGGGTTCCTACGAGCAGTACTTC.

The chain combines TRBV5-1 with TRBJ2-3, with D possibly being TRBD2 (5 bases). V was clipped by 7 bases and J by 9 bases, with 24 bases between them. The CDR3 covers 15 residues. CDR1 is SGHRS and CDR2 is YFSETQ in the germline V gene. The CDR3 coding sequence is TGCGCCAGCCGAGCCGGGGATCCGACGAAAAGCACGCAGTATTTT. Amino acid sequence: CASRAGDPTKSTQYF.

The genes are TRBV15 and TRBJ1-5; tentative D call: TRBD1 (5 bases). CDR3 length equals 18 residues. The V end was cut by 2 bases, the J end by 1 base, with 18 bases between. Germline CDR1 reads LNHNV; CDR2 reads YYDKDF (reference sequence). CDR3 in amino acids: CATSRLGGGRDSNQPQHF. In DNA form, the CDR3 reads TGTGCCACCAGCAGACTTGGGGGTGGGCGGGACAGCAATCAGCCCCAGCATTTT.

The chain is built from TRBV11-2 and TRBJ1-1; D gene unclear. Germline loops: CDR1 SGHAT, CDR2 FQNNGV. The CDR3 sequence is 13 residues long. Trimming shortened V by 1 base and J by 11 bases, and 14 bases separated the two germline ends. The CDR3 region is CASSLGEAGAAFF. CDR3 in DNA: TGTGCCAGCAGCTTAGGAGAAGCAGGTGCGGCTTTCTTT.

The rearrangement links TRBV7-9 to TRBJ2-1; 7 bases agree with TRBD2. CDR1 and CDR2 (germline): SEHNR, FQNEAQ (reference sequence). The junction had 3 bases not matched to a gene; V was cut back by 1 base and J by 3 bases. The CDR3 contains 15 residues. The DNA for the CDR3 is TGTGCCAGCAGCTTAGGGGCTAGCGGCTACAATGAGCAGTTCTTC. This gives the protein CASSLGASGYNEQFF.

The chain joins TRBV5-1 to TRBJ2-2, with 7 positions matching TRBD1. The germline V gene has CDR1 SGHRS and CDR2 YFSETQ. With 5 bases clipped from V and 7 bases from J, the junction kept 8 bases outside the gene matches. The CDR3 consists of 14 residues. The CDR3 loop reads CASRPRQGLGELFF. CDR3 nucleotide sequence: TGCGCCAGCAGACCCCGACAGGGCCTCGGGGAGCTGTTTTTT.

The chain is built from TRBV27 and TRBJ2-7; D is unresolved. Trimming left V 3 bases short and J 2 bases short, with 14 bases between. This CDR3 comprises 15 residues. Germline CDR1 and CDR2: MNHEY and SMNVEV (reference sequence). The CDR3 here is CASSLLGGSTYEQYF. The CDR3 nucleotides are TGTGCCAGCAGTTTGCTTGGCGGTTCAACCTACGAGCAGTACTTC.

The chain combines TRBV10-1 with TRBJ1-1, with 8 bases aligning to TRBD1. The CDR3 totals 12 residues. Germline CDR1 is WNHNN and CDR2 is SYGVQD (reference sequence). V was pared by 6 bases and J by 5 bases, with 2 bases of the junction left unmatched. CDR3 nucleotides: TGCGCCAGCAGCACAGGGGGGACTGAAGCTTTCTTT. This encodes CASSTGGTEAFF.

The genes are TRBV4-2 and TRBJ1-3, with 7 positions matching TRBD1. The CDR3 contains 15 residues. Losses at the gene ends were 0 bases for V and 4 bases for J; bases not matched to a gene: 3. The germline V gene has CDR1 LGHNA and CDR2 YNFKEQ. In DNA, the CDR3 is TGTGCCAGCAGCCAAGACGGACAGGCCGGAAACACCATATATTTT. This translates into CASSQDGQAGNTIYF.

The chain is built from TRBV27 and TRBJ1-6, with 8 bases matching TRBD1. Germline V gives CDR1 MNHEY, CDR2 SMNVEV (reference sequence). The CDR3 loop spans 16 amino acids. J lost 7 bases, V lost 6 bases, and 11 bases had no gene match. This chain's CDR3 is CASRLQGALLNSPLHF. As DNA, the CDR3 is TGTGCCAGCAGGCTCCAGGGGGCGCTTTTAAATTCACCCCTCCACTTT.

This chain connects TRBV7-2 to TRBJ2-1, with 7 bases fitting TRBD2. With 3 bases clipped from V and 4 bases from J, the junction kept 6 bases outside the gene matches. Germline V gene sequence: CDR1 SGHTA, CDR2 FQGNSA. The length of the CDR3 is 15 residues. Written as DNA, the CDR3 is TGTGCCAGCAGCTTTTCAAGCGGGGTTTACAATGAGCAGTTCTTC. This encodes CASSFSSGVYNEQFF.

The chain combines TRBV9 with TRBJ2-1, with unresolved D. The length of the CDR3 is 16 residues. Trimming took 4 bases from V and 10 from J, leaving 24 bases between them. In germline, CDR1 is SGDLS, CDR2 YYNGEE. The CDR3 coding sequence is TGTGCCAGCAGCCCCCATCAGTTTGCCACGCTCAAGGAGCAGTTCTTC. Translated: CASSPHQFATLKEQFF.

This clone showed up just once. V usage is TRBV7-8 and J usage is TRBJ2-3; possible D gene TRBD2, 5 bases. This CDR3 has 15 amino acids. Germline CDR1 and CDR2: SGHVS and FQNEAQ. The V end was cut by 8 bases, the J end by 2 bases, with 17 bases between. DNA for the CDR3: TGTGCCAGCCTCGGCTTGGCGGGCTCCACAGATACGCAGTATTTT. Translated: CASLGLAGSTDTQYF.

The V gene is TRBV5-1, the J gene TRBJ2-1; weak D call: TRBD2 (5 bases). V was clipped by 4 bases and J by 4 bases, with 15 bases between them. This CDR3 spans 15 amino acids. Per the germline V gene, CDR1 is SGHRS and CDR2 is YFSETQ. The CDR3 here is CASSGRAGYYNEQFF. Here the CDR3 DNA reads TGCGCCAGCAGCGGGCGGGCTGGGTATTACAATGAGCAGTTCTTC.

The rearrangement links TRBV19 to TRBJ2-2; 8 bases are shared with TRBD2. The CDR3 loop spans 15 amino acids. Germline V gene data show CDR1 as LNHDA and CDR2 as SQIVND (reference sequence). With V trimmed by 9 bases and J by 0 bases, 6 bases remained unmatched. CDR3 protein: CASRPGRANTGELFF. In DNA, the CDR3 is TGTGCCAGCCGGCCCGGGAGGGCGAACACCGGGGAGCTGTTTTTT.

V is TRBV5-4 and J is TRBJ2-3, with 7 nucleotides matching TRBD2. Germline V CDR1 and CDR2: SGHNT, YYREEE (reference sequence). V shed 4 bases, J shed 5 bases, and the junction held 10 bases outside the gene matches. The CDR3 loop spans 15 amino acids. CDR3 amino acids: CASSTRERGVDTQYF. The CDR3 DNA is TGTGCCAGCAGCACGCGGGAGAGAGGAGTAGATACGCAGTATTTT.

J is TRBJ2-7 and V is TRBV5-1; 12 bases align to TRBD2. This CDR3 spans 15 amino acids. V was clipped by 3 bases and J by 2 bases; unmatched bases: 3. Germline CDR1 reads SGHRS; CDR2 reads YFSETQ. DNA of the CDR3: TGCGCCAGCAGCTACGGACTAGCGGGAACCTACGAGCAGTACTTC. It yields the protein CASSYGLAGTYEQYF.

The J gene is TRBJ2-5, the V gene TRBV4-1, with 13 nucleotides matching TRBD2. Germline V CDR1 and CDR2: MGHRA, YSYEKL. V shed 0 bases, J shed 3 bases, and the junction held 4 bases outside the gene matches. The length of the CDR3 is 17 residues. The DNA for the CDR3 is TGCGCCAGCAGCCAAGATCATGGGACTAGCGGGAAAGAGACCCAGTACTTC. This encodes CASSQDHGTSGKETQYF.

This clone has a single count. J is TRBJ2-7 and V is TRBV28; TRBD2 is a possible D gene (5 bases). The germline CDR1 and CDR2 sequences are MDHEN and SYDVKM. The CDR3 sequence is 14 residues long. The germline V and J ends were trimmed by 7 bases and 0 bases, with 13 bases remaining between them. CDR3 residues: CASTERTSSYEQYF. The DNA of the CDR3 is TGTGCCAGCACCGAGCGGACGAGCTCCTACGAGCAGTACTTC.

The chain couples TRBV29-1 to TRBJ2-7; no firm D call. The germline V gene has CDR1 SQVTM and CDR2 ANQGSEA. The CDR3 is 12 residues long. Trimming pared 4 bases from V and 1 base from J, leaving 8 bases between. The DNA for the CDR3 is TGCAGCGTTGGCCACAGATCCTACGAGCAGTACTTC. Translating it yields CSVGHRSYEQYF.

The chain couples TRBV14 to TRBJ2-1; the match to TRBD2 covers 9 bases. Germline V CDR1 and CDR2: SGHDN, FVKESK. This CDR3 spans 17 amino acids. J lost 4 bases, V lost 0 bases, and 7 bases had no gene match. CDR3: CASSQDGGRAVYNEQFF. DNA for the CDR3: TGTGCCAGCAGCCAAGATGGCGGGAGGGCCGTTTACAATGAGCAGTTCTTC.

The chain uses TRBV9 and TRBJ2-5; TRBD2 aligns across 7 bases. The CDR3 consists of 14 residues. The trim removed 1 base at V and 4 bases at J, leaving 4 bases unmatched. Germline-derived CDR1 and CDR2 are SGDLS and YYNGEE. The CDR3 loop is CASSVSGGIETQYF. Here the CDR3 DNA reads TGTGCCAGCAGCGTATCGGGGGGAATAGAGACCCAGTACTTC.

This CDR3 is CAWSVGGGGGYTF. CDR3 DNA sequence: TGTGCCTGGAGTGTTGGAGGGGGCGGTGGCTACACCTTC. The gene calls are TRBV30 and TRBJ1-2; 7 bases align to TRBD1. Germline loops: CDR1 GTSNPN, CDR2 SVGIG (reference sequence). This CDR3 contains 13 residues. After removal of 0 bases from V and 7 bases from J, the junction contained 5 bases not matched to a gene.

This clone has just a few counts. The CDR3: CASSRRLAVYNEQFF. The CDR3, as DNA: TGTGCCAGCAGCCGCAGACTAGCGGTCTACAATGAGCAGTTCTTC. The chain has TRBV13 and TRBJ2-1, with TRBD2 matching over 9 bases. Germline V CDR1 and CDR2: PRHDT, FYEKMQ (reference sequence). The CDR3 sequence is 15 residues long. J gave up 3 bases and V 5 bases, and 5 bases lay outside the gene matches.

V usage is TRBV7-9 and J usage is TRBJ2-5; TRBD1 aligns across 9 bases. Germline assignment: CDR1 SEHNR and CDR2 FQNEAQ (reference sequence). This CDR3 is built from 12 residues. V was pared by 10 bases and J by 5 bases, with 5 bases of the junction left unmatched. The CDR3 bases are TGTGCCAAACAGGGGGCCAGTGAGACCCAGTACTTC. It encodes CAKQGASETQYF. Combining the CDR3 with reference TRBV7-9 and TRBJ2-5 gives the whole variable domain DTGVSQNPRHKITKRGQNVTFRCDPISEHNRLYWYRQTLGQGPEFLTYFQNEAQLEKSRLLSDRFSAERPKGSFSTLEIQRTEQGDSAMYLCAKQGASETQYFGPGTRLLVL.

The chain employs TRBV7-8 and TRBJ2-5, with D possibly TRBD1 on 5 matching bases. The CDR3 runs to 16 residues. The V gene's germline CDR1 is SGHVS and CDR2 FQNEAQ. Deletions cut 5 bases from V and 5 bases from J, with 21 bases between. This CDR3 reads CASSPRRQGPHETQYF. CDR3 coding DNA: TGTGCCAGCAGCCCCAGACGCCAGGGCCCTCATGAGACCCAGTACTTC.

This CDR3 is CASSFAGQNYGYTF. CDR3 sequence (DNA): TGCGCCAGCAGCTTCGCGGGGCAGAACTATGGCTACACCTTC. This rearrangement joins TRBV5-1 to TRBJ1-2; TRBD1 might be the D (5 bases). The CDR3 covers 14 residues. The germline V and J ends were trimmed by 2 bases and 2 bases, with 10 bases remaining between them. The germline V gene has CDR1 SGHRS and CDR2 YFSETQ.

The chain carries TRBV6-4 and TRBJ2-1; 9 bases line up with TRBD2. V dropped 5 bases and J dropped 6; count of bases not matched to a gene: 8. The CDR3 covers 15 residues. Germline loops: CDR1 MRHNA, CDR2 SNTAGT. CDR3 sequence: CASSPVAGGSNEQFF. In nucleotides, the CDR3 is TGTGCCAGCAGTCCTGTGGCGGGAGGGTCCAATGAGCAGTTCTTC.

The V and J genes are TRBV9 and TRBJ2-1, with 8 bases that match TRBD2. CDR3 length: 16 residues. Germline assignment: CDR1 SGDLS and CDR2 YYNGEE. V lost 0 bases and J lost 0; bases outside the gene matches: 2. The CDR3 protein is CASSVGSGSSYNEQFF. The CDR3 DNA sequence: TGTGCCAGCAGCGTAGGAAGCGGGAGCTCCTACAATGAGCAGTTCTTC.